This T cell receptor beta chain was sequenced during a study of T cell repertoires in cytomegalovirus infection. On the study more broadly: Matching HLA type, along with CMV infection, was indicated by public TCR beta signatures. Study-wide findings and caveats: CMV carriers with the relevant HLA were identified by cumulative public TCR beta family frequency. CMV-specific TCR beta clonotypes restricted by HLA-C were the ones dominating the ex vivo response.

As for this clonotype: Its target is unknown.

The CDR3 runs 13 residues. V gave up 4 bases and J gave up 6 bases; unmatched junction bases: 5. TCRdb reanalysed the reads using MiXCR and keeps one entry per CDR3 protein. The table records some 240,000 distinct CDR3 sequences, over 15% of them present only once. The chain uses TRBV12-3 or TRBV12-4 and TRBJ2-7, with TRBD1 identical over 8 bases. The clonotype was recovered from a human donor in good health (CMV status not recorded). Some clones in this sample may be carry-over from other donors' samples. Sequenced material: CD8+ T cells from PBMCs. In DNA form, the CDR3 reads TGTGCCAGCAGTTCGTCAACAGGGGGCGAGCAGTACTTC. This codes for CASSSSTGGEQYF.